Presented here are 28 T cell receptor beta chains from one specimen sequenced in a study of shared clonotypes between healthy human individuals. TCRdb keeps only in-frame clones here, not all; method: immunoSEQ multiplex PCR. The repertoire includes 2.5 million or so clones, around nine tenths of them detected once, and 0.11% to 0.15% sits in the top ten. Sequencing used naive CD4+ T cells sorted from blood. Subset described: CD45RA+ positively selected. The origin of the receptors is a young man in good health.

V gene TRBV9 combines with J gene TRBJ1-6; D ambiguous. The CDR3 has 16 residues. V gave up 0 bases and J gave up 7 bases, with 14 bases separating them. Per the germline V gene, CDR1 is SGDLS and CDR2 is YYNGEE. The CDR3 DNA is TGTGCCAGCAGCGTAGACCCGGCGCCAGCAAATTCACCCCTCCACTTT. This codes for CASSVDPAPANSPLHF.

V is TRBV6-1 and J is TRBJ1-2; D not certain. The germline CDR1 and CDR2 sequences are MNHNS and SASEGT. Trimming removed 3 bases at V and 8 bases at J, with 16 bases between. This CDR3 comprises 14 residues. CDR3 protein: CASSDRADSMGYTF. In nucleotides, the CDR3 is TGTGCCAGCAGTGATCGGGCAGATTCTATGGGCTACACCTTC.

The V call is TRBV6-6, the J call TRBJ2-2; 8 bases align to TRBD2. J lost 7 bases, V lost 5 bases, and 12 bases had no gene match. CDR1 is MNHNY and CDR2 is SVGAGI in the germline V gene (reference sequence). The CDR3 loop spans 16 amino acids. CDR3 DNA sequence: TGTGCCAGCAGTCCCCTGCAAGCGGGAGTAGTCGGGGAGCTGTTTTTT. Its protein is CASSPLQAGVVGELFF.

CDR3 bases: TGCGCCAGCAAGACACAGGGAACCAAAGATGAGCAGTTCTTC. This codes for CASKTQGTKDEQFF. V is TRBV5-1 and J is TRBJ2-1; a weak D match, TRBD1 (6 bases). The CDR3 consists of 14 residues. V lost 6 bases to trimming and J lost 8 bases, with 18 bases between them. Germline CDR1 and CDR2: SGHRS and YFSETQ. The full variable domain, completed using reference TRBV5-1 and TRBJ2-1, is KAGVTQTPRYLIKTRGQQVTLSCSPISGHRSVSWYQQTPGQGLQFLFEYFSETQRNKGNFPGRFSGRQFSNSRSEMNVSTLELGDSALYLCASKTQGTKDEQFFGPGTRLTVL.

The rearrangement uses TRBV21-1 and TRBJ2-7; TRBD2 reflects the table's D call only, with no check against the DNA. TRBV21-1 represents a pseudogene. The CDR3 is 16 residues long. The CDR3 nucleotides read TGTGCCAGCAGCAAAATGGAGGATTGTGGTTCCTACGAGCAGTACTTC. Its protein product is CASSKMEDCGSYEQYF.

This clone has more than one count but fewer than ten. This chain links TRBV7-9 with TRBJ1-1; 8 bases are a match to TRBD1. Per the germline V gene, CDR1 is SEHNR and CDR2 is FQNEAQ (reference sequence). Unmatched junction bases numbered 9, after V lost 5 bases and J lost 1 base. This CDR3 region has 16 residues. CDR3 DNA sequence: TGTGCCAGCAGCCCTCAGGGGGCGTCGGGGAACACTGAAGCTTTCTTT. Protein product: CASSPQGASGNTEAFF.

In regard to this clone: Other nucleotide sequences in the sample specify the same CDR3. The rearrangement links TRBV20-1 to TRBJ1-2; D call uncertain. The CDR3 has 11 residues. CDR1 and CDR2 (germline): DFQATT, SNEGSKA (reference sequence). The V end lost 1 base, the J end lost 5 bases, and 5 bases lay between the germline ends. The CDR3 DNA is TGCAGTGCTAGAGGGCTATATGGCTACACCTTC. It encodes CSARGLYGYTF.

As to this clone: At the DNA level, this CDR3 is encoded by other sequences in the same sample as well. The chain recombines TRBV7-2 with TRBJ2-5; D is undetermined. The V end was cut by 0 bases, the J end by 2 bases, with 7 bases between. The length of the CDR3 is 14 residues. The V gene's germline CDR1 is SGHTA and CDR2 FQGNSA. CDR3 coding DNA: TGTGCCAGCAGCTTAGCGGGAACGCAAGAGACCCAGTACTTC. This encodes CASSLAGTQETQYF.

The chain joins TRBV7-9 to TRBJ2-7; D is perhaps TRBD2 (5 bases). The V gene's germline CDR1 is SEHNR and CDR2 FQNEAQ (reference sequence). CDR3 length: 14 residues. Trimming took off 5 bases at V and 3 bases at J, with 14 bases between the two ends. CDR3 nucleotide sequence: TGTGCCAGCAGCACTAGGGCCGGGGACTACGAGCAGTACTTC. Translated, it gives CASSTRAGDYEQYF. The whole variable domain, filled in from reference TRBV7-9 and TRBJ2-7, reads DTGVSQNPRHKITKRGQNVTFRCDPISEHNRLYWYRQTLGQGPEFLTYFQNEAQLEKSRLLSDRFSAERPKGSFSTLEIQRTEQGDSAMYLCASSTRAGDYEQYFGPGTRLTVT.

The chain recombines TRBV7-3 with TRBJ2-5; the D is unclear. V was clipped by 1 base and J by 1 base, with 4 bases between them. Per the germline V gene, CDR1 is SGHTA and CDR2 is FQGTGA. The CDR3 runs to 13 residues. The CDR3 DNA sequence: TGTGCCAGCAGCTTAAACTCCCAAGAGACCCAGTACTTC. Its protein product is CASSLNSQETQYF.

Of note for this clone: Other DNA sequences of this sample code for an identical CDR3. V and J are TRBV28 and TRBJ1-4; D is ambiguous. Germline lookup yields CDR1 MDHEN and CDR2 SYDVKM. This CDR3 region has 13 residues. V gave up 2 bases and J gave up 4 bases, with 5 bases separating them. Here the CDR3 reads CASSLGLNEKLFF. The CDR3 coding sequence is TGTGCCAGCAGTTTAGGTCTTAATGAAAAACTGTTTTTT.

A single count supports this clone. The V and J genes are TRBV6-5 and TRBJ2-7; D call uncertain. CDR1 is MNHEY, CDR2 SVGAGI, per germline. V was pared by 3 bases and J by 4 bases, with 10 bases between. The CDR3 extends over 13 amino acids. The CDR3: CASSYRSDYEQYF. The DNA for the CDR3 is TGTGCCAGCAGTTATCGGTCAGATTACGAGCAGTACTTC.

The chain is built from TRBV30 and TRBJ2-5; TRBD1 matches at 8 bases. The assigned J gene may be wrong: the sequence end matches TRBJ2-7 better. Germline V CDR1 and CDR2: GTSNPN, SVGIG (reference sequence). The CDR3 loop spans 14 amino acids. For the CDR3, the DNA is TGTGCCTGGAGTCAGGGGACAGGAAGCTACGAGCAGTACTTC. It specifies CAWSQGTGSYEQYF.

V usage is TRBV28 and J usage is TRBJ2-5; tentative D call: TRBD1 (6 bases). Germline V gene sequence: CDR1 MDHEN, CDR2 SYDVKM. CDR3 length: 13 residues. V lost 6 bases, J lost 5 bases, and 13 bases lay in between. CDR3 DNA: TGTGCCAGCAGCAGCAGGGGAGAGGAGACCCAGTACTTC. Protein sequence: CASSSRGEETQYF.

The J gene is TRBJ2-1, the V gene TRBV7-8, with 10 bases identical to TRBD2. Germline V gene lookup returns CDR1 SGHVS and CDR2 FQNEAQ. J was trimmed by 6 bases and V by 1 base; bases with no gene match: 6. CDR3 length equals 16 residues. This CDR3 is CASSLGASGSVNEQFF. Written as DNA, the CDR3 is TGTGCCAGCAGCTTAGGGGCTAGCGGGAGTGTCAATGAGCAGTTCTTC.

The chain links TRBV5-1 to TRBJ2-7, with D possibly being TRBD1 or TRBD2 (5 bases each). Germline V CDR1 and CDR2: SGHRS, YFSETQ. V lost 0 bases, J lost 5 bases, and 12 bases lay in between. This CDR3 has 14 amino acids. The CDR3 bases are TGCGCCAGCAGCTTGGGTCAAGGGACGGACGAGCAGTACTTC. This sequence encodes CASSLGQGTDEQYF. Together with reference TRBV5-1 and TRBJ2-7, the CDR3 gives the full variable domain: KAGVTQTPRYLIKTRGQQVTLSCSPISGHRSVSWYQQTPGQGLQFLFEYFSETQRNKGNFPGRFSGRQFSNSRSEMNVSTLELGDSALYLCASSLGQGTDEQYFGPGTRLTVT.

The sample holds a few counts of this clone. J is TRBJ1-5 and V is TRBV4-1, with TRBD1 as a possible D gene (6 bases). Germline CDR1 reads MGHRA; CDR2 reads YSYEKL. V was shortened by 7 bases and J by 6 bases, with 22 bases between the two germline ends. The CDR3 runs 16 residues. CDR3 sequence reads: CASIEYPGARGQPQHF. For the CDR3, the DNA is TGCGCCAGCATCGAGTACCCGGGGGCGCGGGGTCAGCCCCAGCATTTT.

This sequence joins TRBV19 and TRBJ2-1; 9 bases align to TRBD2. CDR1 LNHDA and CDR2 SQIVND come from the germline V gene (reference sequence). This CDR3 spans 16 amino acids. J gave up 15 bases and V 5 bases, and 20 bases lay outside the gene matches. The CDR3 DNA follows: TGTGCCAGTAGTTTTACGGGTGCGGGAGGGCCAGTTCGGCTGTTCTTC. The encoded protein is CASSFTGAGGPVRLFF.

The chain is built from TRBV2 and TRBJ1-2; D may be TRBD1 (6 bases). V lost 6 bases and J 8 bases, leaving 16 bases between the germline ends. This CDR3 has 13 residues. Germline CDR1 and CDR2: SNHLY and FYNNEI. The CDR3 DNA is TGTGCCAGCAGCTCCTCCAGGGGTGGCGGCTACACCTTC. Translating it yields CASSSSRGGGYTF. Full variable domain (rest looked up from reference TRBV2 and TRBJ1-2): EPEVTQTPSHQVTQMGQEVILRCVPISNHLYFYWYRQILGQKVEFLVSFYNNEISEKSEIFDDQFSVERPDGSNFTLKIRSTKLEDSAMYFCASSSSRGGGYTFGSGTRLTVV.

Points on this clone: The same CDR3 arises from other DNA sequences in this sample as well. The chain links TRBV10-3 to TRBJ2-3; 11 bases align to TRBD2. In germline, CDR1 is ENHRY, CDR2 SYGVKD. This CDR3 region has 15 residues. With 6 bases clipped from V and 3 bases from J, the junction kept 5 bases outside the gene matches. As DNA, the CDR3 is TGTGCCATCAGCGTAGCGGGAGGGAGGACAGATACGCAGTATTTT. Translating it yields CAISVAGGRTDTQYF.

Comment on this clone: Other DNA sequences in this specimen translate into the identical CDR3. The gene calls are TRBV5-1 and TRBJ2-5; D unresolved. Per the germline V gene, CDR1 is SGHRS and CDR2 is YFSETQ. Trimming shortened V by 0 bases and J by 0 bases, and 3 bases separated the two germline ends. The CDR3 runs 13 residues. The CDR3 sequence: CASSLGYQETQYF. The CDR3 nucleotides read TGCGCCAGCAGCTTGGGCTACCAAGAGACCCAGTACTTC.

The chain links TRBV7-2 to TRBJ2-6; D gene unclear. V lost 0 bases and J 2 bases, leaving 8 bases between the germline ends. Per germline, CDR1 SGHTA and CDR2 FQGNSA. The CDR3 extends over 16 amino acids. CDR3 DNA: TGTGCCAGCAGCTTAGCCGGCGACCCTGGGGCCAACGTCCTGACTTTC. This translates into CASSLAGDPGANVLTF.

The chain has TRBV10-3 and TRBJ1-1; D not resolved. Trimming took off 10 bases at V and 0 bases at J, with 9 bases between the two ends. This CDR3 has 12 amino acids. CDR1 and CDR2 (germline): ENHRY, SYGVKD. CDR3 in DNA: TGTGCCACCTATGAGATGAACACTGAAGCTTTCTTT. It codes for CATYEMNTEAFF.

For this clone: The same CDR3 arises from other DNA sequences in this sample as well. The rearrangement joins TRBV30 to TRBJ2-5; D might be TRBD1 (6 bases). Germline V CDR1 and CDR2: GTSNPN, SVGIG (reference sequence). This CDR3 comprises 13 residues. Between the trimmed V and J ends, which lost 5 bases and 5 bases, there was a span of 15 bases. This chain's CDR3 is CAWSRGLGETQYF. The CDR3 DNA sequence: TGTGCCTGGTCCAGGGGATTGGGGGAGACCCAGTACTTC.

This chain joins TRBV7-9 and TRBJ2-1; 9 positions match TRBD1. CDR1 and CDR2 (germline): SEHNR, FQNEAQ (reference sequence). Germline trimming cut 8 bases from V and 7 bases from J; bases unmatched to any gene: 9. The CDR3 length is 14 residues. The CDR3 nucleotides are TGTGCCAGCTTCACCGGGACAGGGTCAAATGAGCAGTTCTTC. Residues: CASFTGTGSNEQFF.

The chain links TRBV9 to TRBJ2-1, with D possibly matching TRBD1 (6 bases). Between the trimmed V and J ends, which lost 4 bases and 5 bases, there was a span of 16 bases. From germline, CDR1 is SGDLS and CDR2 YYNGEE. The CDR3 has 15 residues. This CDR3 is CASSLGPTGNNEQFF. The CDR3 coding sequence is TGTGCCAGCAGCCTCGGGCCGACAGGAAACAATGAGCAGTTCTTC.

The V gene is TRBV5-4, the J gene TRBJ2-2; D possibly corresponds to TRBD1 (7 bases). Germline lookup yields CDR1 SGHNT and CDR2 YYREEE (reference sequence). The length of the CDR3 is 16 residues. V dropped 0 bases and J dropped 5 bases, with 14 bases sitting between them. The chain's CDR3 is CASSLAPGGSTGELFF. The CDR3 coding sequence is TGTGCCAGCAGCTTGGCCCCAGGGGGGTCGACCGGGGAGCTGTTTTTT.

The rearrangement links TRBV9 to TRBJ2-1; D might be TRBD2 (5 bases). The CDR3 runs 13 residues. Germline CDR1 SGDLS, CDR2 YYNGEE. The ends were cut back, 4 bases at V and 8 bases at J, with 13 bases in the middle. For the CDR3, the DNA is TGTGCCAGCAGCACATCCGGGATACATGAGCAGTTCTTC. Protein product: CASSTSGIHEQFF.